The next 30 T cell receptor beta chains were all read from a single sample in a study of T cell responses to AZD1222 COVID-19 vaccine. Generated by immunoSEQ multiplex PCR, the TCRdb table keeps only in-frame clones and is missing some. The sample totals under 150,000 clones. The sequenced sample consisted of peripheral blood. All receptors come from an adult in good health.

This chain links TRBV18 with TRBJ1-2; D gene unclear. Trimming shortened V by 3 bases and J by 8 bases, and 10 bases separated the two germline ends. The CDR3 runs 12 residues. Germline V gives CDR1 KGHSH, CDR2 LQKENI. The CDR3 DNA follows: TGTGCCAGCTCACCTGTAGGCCCGGGCTACACCTTC. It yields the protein CASSPVGPGYTF.

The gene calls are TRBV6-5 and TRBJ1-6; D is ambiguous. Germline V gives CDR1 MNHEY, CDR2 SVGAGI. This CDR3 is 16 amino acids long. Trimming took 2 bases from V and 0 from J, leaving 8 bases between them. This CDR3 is CASSYGGGSYNSPLHF. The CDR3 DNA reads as TGTGCCAGCAGTTACGGTGGCGGCTCCTATAATTCACCCCTCCACTTT.

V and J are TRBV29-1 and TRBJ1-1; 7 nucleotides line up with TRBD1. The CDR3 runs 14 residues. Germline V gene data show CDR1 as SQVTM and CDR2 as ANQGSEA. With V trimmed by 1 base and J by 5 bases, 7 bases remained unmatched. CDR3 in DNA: TGCAGCGTTGAAGTATCCAGGGGGGGAACTGAAGCTTTCTTT. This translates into CSVEVSRGGTEAFF.

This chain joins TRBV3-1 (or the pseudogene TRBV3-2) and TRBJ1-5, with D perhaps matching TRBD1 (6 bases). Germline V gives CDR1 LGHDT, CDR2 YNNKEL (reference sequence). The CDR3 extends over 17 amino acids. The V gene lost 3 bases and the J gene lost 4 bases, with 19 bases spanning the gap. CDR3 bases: TGTGCCAGCAGCCAGGGTACAACAGGGTTCGCAAATCAGCCCCAGCATTTT. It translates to CASSQGTTGFANQPQHF.

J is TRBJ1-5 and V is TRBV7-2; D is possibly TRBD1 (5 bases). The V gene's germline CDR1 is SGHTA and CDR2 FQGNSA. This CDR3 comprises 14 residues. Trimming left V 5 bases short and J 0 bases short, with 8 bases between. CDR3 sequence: CASSPGTSNQPQHF. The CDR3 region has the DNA TGTGCCAGCAGCCCCGGGACTAGCAATCAGCCCCAGCATTTT.

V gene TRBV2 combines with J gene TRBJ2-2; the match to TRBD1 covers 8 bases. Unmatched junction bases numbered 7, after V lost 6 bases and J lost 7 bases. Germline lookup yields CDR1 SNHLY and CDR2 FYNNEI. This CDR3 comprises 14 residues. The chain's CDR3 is CASRTDRANGELFF. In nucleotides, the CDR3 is TGTGCCAGCAGGACGGACAGGGCCAACGGGGAGCTGTTTTTT.

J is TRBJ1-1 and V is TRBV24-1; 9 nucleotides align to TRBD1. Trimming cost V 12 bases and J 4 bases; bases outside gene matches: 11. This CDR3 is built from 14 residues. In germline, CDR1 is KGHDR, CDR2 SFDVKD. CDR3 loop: CAVSPPGQGTEAFF. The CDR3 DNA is TGTGCCGTGTCCCCGCCGGGACAGGGCACTGAAGCTTTCTTT.

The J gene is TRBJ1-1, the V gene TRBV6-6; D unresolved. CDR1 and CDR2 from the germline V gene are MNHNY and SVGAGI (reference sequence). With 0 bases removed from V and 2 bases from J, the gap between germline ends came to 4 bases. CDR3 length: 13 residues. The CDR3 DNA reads TGTGCCAGCAGTTACTCAGACAACACTGAAGCTTTCTTT. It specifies CASSYSDNTEAFF.

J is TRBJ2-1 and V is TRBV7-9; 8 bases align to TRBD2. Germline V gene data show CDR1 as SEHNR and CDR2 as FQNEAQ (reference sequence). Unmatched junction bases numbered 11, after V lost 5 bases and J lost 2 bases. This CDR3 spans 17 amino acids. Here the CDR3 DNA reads TGTGCCAGCAGCCCCCGGTCGGGGGGGAATACCTACAATGAGCAGTTCTTC. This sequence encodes CASSPRSGGNTYNEQFF.

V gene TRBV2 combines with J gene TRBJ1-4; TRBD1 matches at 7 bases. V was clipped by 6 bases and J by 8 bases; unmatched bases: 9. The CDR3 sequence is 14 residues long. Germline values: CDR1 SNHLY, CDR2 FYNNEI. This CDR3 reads CASSATGAREKLFF. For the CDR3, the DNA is TGTGCCAGCAGCGCTACAGGGGCGAGGGAAAAACTGTTTTTT.

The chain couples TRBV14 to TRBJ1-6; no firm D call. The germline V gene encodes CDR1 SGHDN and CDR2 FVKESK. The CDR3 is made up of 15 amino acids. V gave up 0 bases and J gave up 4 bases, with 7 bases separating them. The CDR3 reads CASSQDGRYNSPLHF. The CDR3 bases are TGTGCCAGCAGCCAAGATGGCAGATATAATTCACCCCTCCACTTT.

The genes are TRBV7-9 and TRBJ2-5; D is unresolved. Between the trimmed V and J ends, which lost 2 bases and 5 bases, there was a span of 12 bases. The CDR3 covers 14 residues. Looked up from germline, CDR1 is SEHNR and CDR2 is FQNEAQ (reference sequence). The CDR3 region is CASSLRLYGETQYF. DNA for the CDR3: TGTGCCAGCAGCTTACGACTGTATGGGGAGACCCAGTACTTC.

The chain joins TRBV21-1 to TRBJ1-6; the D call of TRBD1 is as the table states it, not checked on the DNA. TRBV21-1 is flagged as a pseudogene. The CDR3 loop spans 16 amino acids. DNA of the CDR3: TGTGCCAGCATTGGGACAGGGGGCTCCTATAATTCACCCCTCCACTTT. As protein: CASIGTGGSYNSPLHF.

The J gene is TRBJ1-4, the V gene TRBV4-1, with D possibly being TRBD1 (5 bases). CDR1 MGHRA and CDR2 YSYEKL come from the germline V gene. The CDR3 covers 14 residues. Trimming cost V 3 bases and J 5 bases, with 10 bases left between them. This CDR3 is CASSHFRDNEKLFF. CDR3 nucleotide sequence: TGCGCCAGCAGCCATTTCCGGGACAATGAAAAACTGTTTTTT.

CDR3: CASSLGQGPYYGYTF. For the CDR3, the DNA is TGTGCCAGCAGCTTAGGACAGGGGCCTTACTATGGCTACACCTTC. This rearrangement joins TRBV11-2 to TRBJ1-2; 8 bases line up with TRBD1. The germline V gene encodes CDR1 SGHAT and CDR2 FQNNGV. V lost 1 base, J lost 3 bases, and 4 bases stayed unmatched. The CDR3 sequence is 15 residues long. Using reference TRBV11-2 and TRBJ1-2 for the parts outside the CDR3, the full variable domain is EAGVAQSPRYKIIEKRQSVAFWCNPISGHATLYWYQQILGQGPKLLIQFQNNGVVDDSQLPKDRFSAERLKGVDSTLKIQPAKLEDSAVYLCASSLGQGPYYGYTFGSGTRLTVV.

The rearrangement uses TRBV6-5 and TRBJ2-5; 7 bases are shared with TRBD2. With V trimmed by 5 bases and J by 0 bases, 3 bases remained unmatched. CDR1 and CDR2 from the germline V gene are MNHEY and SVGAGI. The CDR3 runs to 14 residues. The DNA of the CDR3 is TGTGCCAGCAGTCCCGGGGGGTACCAAGAGACCCAGTACTTC. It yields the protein CASSPGGYQETQYF.

CDR3 sequence (DNA): TGTGCCAGCAGCTCCTCCTGGCGGAGCGGCGAGCAGTTCTTC. This gives the protein CASSSSWRSGEQFF. This chain joins TRBV9 and TRBJ2-1, with D perhaps matching TRBD2 (5 bases). The CDR3 is made up of 14 amino acids. V lost 4 bases and J 10 bases, leaving 18 bases between the germline ends. Germline V lookup: CDR1 SGDLS, CDR2 YYNGEE.

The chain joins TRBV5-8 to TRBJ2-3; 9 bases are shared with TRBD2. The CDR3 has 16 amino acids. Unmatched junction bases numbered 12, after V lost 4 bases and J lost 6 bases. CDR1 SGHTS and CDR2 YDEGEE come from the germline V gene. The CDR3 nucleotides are TGTGCCAGCAGCCCCGAGGGGCGGGGGGGGTCGGATACGCAGTATTTT. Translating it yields CASSPEGRGGSDTQYF.

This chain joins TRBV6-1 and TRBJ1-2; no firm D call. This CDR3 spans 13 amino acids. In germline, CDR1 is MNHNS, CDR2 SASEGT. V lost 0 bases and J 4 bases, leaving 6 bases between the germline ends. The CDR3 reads CASSEAAAYGYTF. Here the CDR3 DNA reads TGTGCCAGCAGTGAAGCGGCAGCCTATGGCTACACCTTC.

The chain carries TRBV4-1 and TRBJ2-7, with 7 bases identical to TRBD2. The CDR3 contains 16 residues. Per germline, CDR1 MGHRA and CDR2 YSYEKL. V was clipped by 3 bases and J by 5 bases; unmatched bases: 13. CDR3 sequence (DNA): TGCGCCAGCAGCCACCCCGCGGGGGTGAGCGGGGACGAGCAGTACTTC. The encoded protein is CASSHPAGVSGDEQYF.

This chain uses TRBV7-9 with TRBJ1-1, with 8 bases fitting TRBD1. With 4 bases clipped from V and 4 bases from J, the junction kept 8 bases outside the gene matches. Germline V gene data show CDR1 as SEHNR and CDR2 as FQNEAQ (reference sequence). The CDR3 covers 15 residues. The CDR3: CASSYQGARTTEAFF. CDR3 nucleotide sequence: TGTGCCAGCAGCTACCAGGGGGCGCGTACCACTGAAGCTTTCTTT.

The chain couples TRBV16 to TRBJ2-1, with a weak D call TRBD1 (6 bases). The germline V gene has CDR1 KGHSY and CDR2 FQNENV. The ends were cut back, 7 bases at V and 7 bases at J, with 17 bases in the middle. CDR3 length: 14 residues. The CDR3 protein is CASIRGRPGNEQFF. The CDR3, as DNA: TGTGCCAGCATCAGGGGACGCCCGGGTAATGAGCAGTTCTTC.

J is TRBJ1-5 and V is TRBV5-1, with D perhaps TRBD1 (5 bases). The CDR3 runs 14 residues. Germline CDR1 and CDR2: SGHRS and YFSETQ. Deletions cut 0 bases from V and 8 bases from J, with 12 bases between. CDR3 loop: CASSLDGGGKPQHF. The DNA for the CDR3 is TGCGCCAGCAGCTTGGACGGGGGAGGGAAGCCCCAGCATTTT.

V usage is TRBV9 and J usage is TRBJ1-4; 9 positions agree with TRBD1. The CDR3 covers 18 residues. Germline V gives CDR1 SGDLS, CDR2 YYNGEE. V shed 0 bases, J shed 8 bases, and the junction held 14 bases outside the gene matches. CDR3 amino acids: CASSVAPALDRGWEKLFF. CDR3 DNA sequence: TGTGCCAGCAGCGTAGCCCCAGCTTTGGACAGGGGCTGGGAAAAACTGTTTTTT.

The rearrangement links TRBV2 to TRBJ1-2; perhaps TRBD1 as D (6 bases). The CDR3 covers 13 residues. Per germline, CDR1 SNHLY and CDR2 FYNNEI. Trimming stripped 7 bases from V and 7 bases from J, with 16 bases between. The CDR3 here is CASILTGRGGYTF. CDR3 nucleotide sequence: TGTGCCAGCATTCTCACAGGGAGGGGTGGCTACACCTTC.

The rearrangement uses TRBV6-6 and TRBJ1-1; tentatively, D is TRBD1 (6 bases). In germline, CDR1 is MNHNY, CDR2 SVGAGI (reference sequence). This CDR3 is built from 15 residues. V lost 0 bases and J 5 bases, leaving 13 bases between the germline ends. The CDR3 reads CASSYSRGKGTEAFF. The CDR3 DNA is TGTGCCAGCAGTTACTCTAGGGGGAAGGGGACTGAAGCTTTCTTT.

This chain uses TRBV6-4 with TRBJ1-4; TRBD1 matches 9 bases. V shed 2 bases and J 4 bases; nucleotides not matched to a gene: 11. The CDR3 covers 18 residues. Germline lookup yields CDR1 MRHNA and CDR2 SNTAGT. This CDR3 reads CASSDADRGRRSNEKLFF. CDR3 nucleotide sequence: TGTGCCAGCAGTGACGCCGACAGGGGGAGGCGTAGTAATGAAAAACTGTTTTTT.

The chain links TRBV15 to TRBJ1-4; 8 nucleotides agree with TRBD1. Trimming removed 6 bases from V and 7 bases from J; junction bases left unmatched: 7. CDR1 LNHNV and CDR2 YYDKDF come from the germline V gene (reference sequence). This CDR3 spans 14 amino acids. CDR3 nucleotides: TGTGCCACCAGTGACCGAGACAGGGGTGAAAAACTGTTTTTT. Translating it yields CATSDRDRGEKLFF.

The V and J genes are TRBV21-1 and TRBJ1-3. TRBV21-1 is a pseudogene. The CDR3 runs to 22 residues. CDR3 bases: TGTGCCAGCACCTTGACCTTGAAGGGACGTTATACAGGTGATGCGCGAAGAAACACCATATATTTT. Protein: CASTLTLKGRYTGDARRNTIYF.

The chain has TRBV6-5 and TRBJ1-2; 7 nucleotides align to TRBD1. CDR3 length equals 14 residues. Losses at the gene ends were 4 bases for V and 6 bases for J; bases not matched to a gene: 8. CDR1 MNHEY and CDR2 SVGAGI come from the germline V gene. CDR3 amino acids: CASSSEGQGDGYTF. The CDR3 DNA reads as TGTGCCAGCAGTTCCGAGGGGCAGGGGGATGGCTACACCTTC.